The present TCR beta chain was sequenced within a study of PD-1 blockade in classical Hodgkin lymphoma. Points from the study as a whole: Compared with baseline, CD4+ but not CD8+ TCR diversity had risen significantly by C4D1.

Per the germline V gene, CDR1 is MNHEY and CDR2 is SVGAGI. J gave up 7 bases and V 6 bases, and 6 bases lay outside the gene matches. This CDR3 contains 14 residues. Every single patient, without exception, relapsed after autologous stem cell transplantation, and brentuximab vedotin exposure varied. A word on this clone: Its specificity is not known.

The repertoire was sequenced with immunoSEQ multiplex PCR; TCRdb's copy has only in-frame clones and lacks some. The table lists about 30,000 clones, more than 65% of them singletons. Sequencing used peripheral blood mononuclear cells (PBMCs), obtained before the second cycle of nivolumab. This sequence originates from a human donor with classical Hodgkin lymphoma. The chain uses TRBV6-5 and TRBJ2-2; 9 bases are a match to TRBD2. CDR3 nucleotides: TGTGCCAGCAGGGTTAGCGGGAGTGGCGGGGAGCTGTTTTTT. Protein sequence: CASRVSGSGGELFF.